The TCR beta chain described here comes from a study of blood T cell repertoires in COVID-19. The CDR3 covers 15 residues. The germline gives CDR1 SSHAT, CDR2 FNYEAQ (reference sequence). With V trimmed by 1 base and J by 4 bases, 2 bases remained unmatched. Libraries were prepared by immunoSEQ multiplex PCR; TCRdb keeps only in-frame clonotypes and omits some of them. The sample holds 200,000 to 250,000 clones, roughly 84% seen once. This TCR was recovered from a man between 50 and 59 years old who had recovered from COVID-19. Sequenced input: peripheral blood. V is TRBV7-7 and J is TRBJ2-1; 9 bases align to TRBD2. CDR3 DNA sequence: TGTGCCAGCAGCTTAGGGACTAGCGCGTACAATGAGCAGTTCTTC. Translated, it gives CASSLGTSAYNEQFF.